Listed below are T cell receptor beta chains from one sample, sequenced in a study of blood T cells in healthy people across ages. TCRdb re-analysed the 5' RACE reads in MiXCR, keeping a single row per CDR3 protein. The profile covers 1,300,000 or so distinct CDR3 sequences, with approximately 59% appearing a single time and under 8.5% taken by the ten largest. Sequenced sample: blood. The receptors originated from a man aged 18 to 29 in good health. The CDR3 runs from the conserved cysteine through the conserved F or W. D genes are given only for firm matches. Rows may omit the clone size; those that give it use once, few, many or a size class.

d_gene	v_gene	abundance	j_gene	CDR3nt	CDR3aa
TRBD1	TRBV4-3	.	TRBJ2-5	TGCGCCAGCAGCCAAAACAACAGGGGGCTTGGGGAGACCCAGTACTTC	CASSQNNRGLGETQYF
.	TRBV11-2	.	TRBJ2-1	TGTGCCAGCAGTTCCGACGATTACAATGAGCAGTTCTTC	CASSSDDYNEQFF
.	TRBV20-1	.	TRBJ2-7	TGCAGTGCTAGAGCCCTTTACGGGGCCTTTTCCTACGAGCAGTACTTC	CSARALYGAFSYEQYF
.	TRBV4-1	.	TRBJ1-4	TGCGCCAGCAGCCAAGTGGCAGGGGTGGAAAAACTGTTTTTT	CASSQVAGVEKLFF
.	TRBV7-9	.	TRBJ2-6	TGTGCCAGCAGCCCGGTGGCCTCTGGGGCCAACGTCCTGACTTTC	CASSPVASGANVLTF
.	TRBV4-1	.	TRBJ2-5	TGCGCCAGCAGCCCGCCCAGGCGGGGGCCGGAAGAGACCCAGTACTTC	CASSPPRRGPEETQYF
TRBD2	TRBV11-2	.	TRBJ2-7	TGTGCCAGCAGCCCCCTAGCGGGAAGGGCCTACGAGCAGTACTTC	CASSPLAGRAYEQYF
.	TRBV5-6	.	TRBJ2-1	TGTGCCAGCAGCGCCCTGGGCCCTAGCTCCTACAATGAGCAGTTCTTC	CASSALGPSSYNEQFF
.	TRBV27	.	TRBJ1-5	TGTGCCAGCAGTTTATCCAGAAATCAGCCCCAGCATTTT	CASSLSRNQPQHF
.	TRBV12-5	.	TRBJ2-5	TGTGCTAGTGGTTTGGATGGGGCGGGTTTGGAGACCCAGTACTTC	CASGLDGAGLETQYF
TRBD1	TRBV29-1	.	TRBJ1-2	TGCAGCGTTGAAGCCGGGACAGGCACTGGCTACACCTTC	CSVEAGTGTGYTF
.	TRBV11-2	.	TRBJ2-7	TGTGCCAGCAGCTTAGCGCGGGACTTCACCTCCTACGAGCAGTACTTC	CASSLARDFTSYEQYF
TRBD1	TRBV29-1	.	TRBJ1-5	TGCAGCGTGATGCAGGGGGAGGCTCAGCCCCAGCATTTT	CSVMQGEAQPQHF
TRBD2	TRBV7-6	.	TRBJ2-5	TGTGCCAGCAGCTTAGCGACTAGCGGGGGGGCAGAGACCCAGTACTTC	CASSLATSGGAETQYF
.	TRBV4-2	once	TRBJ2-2	TGTGCCAGCAGCCAAGACTCCGGACGCCTAACCGGGGAGCTGTTTTTT	CASSQDSGRLTGELFF
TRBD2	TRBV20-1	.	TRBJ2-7	TGCAGTGCTAGAGATCATTTTCAGCGGGAGGCGTACAATGAGCAGTACTTC	CSARDHFQREAYNEQYF
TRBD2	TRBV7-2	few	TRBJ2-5	TGTGCCAGCAGCTTTACTAGCGGTAATAAAGAGACCCAGTACTTC	CASSFTSGNKETQYF
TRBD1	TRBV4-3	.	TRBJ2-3	TGCGCCAGCAGCCAAGGATTCGGGACAGGGGGCAAAGATACGCAGTATTTT	CASSQGFGTGGKDTQYF
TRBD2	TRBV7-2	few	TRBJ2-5	TGTGCCAGCACCCGGGGGGGCCGCCAGACCCAGTACTTC	CASTRGGRQTQYF
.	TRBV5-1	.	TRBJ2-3	TGCGCCAGCAGCTTGGTTGGGCGGAGCACGCAGTATTTT	CASSLVGRSTQYF
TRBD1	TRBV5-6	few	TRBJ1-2	TGTGCCAGCAGCTGGACCCTACAGGGGTCGAGCGATGGCTACACCTTC	CASSWTLQGSSDGYTF
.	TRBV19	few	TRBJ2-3	TGTGCCAGTAGTATACGGCAGCGCACAGATACGCAGTATTTT	CASSIRQRTDTQYF
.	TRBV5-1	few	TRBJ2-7	TGCGCCAGCAGCTTGCCTGGGGGCGAATACGAGCAGTACTTC	CASSLPGGEYEQYF
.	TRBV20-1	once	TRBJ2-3	TGCAGTGCTCCTATAGTCTTCACAGATACGCAGTATTTT	CSAPIVFTDTQYF
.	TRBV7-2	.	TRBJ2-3	TGTGCCAGCAGCGAGCCCGGGAGCACAGATACGCAGTATTTT	CASSEPGSTDTQYF
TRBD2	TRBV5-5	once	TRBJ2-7	TGTGCAAGCAGCTTGCAGGGGACTAGCGGCGAGCAGTACTTC	CASSLQGTSGEQYF
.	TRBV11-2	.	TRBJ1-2	TGTGCCAGCAGCGCGCAGGGAAGTAAGGGCTACACCTTC	CASSAQGSKGYTF
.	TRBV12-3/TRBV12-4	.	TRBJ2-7	TGTGCCAGCAGTGCTTATGGCCGGACCTACGAGCAGTACTTC	CASSAYGRTYEQYF
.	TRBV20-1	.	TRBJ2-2	TGCAGTGCTAGAGATCACACCGGGGAGCTGTTTTTT	CSARDHTGELFF
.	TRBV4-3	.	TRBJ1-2	TGCGCCAGCAGCCAAGAGCGCCCCCCGGGGTATGGCTACACCTTC	CASSQERPPGYGYTF
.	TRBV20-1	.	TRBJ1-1	TGCAGTGCTATCGACATCATTGAAGCTTTCTTT	CSAIDIIEAFF
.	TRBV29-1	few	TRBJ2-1	TGCAGCGTCTCGGACAGCTACAATGAGCAGTTCTTC	CSVSDSYNEQFF
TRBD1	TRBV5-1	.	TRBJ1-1	TGCGCCAGCAGCTTCCGGGACAGGGCTTCTGAAGCTTTCTTT	CASSFRDRASEAFF
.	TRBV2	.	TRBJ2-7	TGTGCCAGCAGCCCCCTGGGGCAGATGTCCTACGAGCAGTACTTC	CASSPLGQMSYEQYF
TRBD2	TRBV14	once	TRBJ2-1	TGTGCCAGCAGCCAGTTTTATAGCGGGAGTCCCAACAATGAGCAGTTCTTC	CASSQFYSGSPNNEQFF
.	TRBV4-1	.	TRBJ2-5	TGCGCCAGCAGCCAAGTGTCCGACCAAGAGACCCAGTACTTC	CASSQVSDQETQYF
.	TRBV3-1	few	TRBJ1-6	TGTGCCAGCAGCCAATTCCAGGGGAATAATTCACCCCTCCACTTT	CASSQFQGNNSPLHF
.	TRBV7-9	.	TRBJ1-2	TGTGCCAGCAGCTTTTTTGACAGGCAAGATGGCTACACCTTC	CASSFFDRQDGYTF
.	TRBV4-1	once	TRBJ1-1	TGCGCCAGCAGCCCTCCGGGGGCCTACACTGAAGCTTTCTTT	CASSPPGAYTEAFF
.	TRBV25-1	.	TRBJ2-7	TGTGCCAGCAGTTATAGGGGGGCTCGGGCCAAAGAATACGAGCAGTACTTC	CASSYRGARAKEYEQYF